The 25 T cell receptor beta chains below all came from one sample that was sequenced in a study of early T cells in non-severe SARS-CoV-2 infection listed by TCRdb under 2021. Library creation used 5' RACE. Sequencing was carried out with a NextSeq 500. Through fastp at Q25 and MiXCR, TCRdb rebuilt clones from the public reads, retaining in-frame beta chains. Every distinct CDR3 protein forms one entry, paired with its most common genes and DNA. In all, the sample holds around 84,000 distinct CDR3 sequences, and about 12% of those were seen once. About 2.6% of the sample rests with the top ten. Sequencing input: whole blood. These receptors were taken from an adult who was a healthcare worker with PCR-confirmed SARS-CoV-2 infection or an uninfected control (not recorded which).

This chain connects TRBV14 to TRBJ2-2, with 12 bases aligning to TRBD2. The CDR3 runs 16 residues. Losses at the gene ends were 2 bases for V and 7 bases for J; bases not matched to a gene: 5. The germline V gene encodes CDR1 SGHDN and CDR2 FVKESK. CDR3 DNA: TGTGCCAGCAGCCAACCGGGACTAGCGGGTCGCGGGGAGCTGTTTTTT. Translated: CASSQPGLAGRGELFF.

The gene calls are TRBV28 and TRBJ1-2, with D maybe TRBD1 (6 bases). Germline CDR1 MDHEN, CDR2 SYDVKM. The CDR3 spans 14 residues. With 3 bases removed from V and 2 bases from J, the gap between germline ends came to 10 bases. CDR3 protein: CASSLGGRNYGYTF. In DNA form, the CDR3 reads TGTGCCAGCAGTTTGGGGGGGCGGAACTATGGCTACACCTTC.

This clonotype was seen repeatedly, ten times or more. This chain connects TRBV30 to TRBJ1-2; D possibly corresponds to TRBD1 (6 bases). V lost 3 bases and J 1 base, leaving 15 bases between the germline ends. Germline V gene sequence: CDR1 GTSNPN, CDR2 SVGIG (reference sequence). CDR3 length: 15 amino acids. CDR3 region: CAWSRTEGNNYGYTF. CDR3 coding DNA: TGTGCCTGGAGCCGGACAGAGGGGAATAACTATGGCTACACCTTC.

This clonotype occurred many times. The chain is built from TRBV9 and TRBJ1-3, with D maybe TRBD1 (5 bases). Trimming removed 5 bases at V and 2 bases at J, with 17 bases between. CDR1 is SGDLS and CDR2 is YYNGEE in the germline V gene. The CDR3 consists of 16 residues. CDR3 residues: CASSIGPGPPGNTIYF. CDR3 sequence (DNA): TGTGCCAGCAGTATAGGGCCGGGACCCCCTGGAAACACCATATATTTT.

The chain links TRBV19 to TRBJ2-6; either TRBD1 or TRBD2 may fit D (7 bases each). The CDR3 spans 18 residues. V lost 1 base and J lost 2, with 15 bases in between. Germline V gives CDR1 LNHDA, CDR2 SQIVND (reference sequence). The CDR3 region has the DNA TGTGCCAGTAGTATAGTGGGAGGGGGCACTGCTGGGGCCAACGTCCTGACTTTC. This sequence encodes CASSIVGGGTAGANVLTF.

This clonotype was found many times. The genes are TRBV7-9 and TRBJ2-2; unclear D gene. The V end lost 5 bases, the J end lost 0 bases, and 13 bases lay between the germline ends. There are 16 residues in the CDR3. Germline loops: CDR1 SEHNR, CDR2 FQNEAQ (reference sequence). Here the CDR3 DNA reads TGTGCCAGCAGCGAAGGTACCCGAACGAACACCGGGGAGCTGTTTTTT. Translated, it gives CASSEGTRTNTGELFF.

This clonotype was observed at least ten times. The V call is TRBV5-1, the J call TRBJ2-7; D unclear. Germline CDR1 SGHRS, CDR2 YFSETQ. The CDR3 contains 14 residues. V was clipped by 0 bases and J by 0 bases, with 7 bases between them. CDR3 residues: CASSLGANSYEQYF. The CDR3 DNA sequence: TGCGCCAGCAGCTTGGGGGCTAACTCCTACGAGCAGTACTTC. The entire variable domain, with the rest obtained from reference TRBV5-1 and TRBJ2-7, is as follows: KAGVTQTPRYLIKTRGQQVTLSCSPISGHRSVSWYQQTPGQGLQFLFEYFSETQRNKGNFPGRFSGRQFSNSRSEMNVSTLELGDSALYLCASSLGANSYEQYFGPGTRLTVT.

As to this clonotype: A junction end diverges from the germline sequence, so it may reflect a read error. This chain links TRBV29-1 with TRBJ1-1; D gene uncertain. CDR1 is SQVTM, CDR2 ANQGSEA, per germline. The CDR3 length is 12 residues. CDR3 nucleotides: TGCAGCGTCGAAGGGTTGGGGACTGAAGCTTTCTTT. Amino acids: CSVEGLGTEAFF.

The chain recombines TRBV19 with TRBJ2-1; 8 bases match TRBD2. Germline CDR1 reads LNHDA; CDR2 reads SQIVND (reference sequence). V shed 7 bases, J shed 9 bases, and the junction held 14 bases outside the gene matches. This CDR3 region has 15 residues. The CDR3, as DNA: TGTGCCAGTACCACAGGGACTAGTCGACTGAGTGAGCAGTTCTTC. It codes for CASTTGTSRLSEQFF.

The rearrangement links TRBV6-5 to TRBJ1-4; D may be TRBD1 (6 bases). The CDR3 runs 15 residues. V was cut by 0 bases and J by 4 bases, with 9 bases left in between. CDR1 MNHEY and CDR2 SVGAGI come from the germline V gene. CDR3 sequence reads: CASSYSRGGNEKLFF. CDR3 coding DNA: TGTGCCAGCAGTTACTCCAGGGGCGGTAATGAAAAACTGTTTTTT.

The chain combines TRBV12-3 or TRBV12-4 with TRBJ2-1; TRBD2 is a possible D gene (7 bases). The CDR3 is 16 residues long. V lost 6 bases and J lost 0, with 15 bases in between. CDR3 loop: CASSPLGGHSYNEQFF. The CDR3 coding sequence is TGTGCCAGCAGCCCCCTGGGGGGGCACTCCTACAATGAGCAGTTCTTC.

In its sample, this clonotype was seen many times. V gene TRBV7-9 combines with J gene TRBJ1-4, with D maybe TRBD1 (6 bases). From germline, CDR1 is SEHNR and CDR2 FQNEAQ (reference sequence). CDR3 length: 20 residues. V was shortened by 1 base and J by 5 bases, with 26 bases between the two germline ends. CDR3 region: CASSLGAFETGGGSNEKLFF. The CDR3 bases are TGTGCCAGCAGCTTAGGTGCTTTCGAGACTGGCGGGGGCTCGAATGAAAAACTGTTTTTT.

This clonotype was detected ten times or more. The rearrangement uses TRBV12-3 or TRBV12-4 and TRBJ1-5; TRBD1 might be the D (6 bases). There are 14 residues in the CDR3. V dropped 6 bases and J dropped 1 base, with 10 bases sitting between them. The chain's CDR3 is CASRHQGSNQPQHF. DNA of the CDR3: TGTGCCAGCAGACATCAGGGGAGCAATCAGCCCCAGCATTTT.

The chain employs TRBV2 and TRBJ2-1; a weak D match, TRBD2 (5 bases). The CDR3 has 16 amino acids. Trimming removed 6 bases from V and 5 bases from J, with 20 bases in between. Germline CDR1 reads SNHLY; CDR2 reads FYNNEI. CDR3 DNA: TGTGCCAGCAGCCCCTTCCTAGCTGTGAGGAACAATGAGCAGTTCTTC. This codes for CASSPFLAVRNNEQFF.

This clonotype was observed at least ten times. The chain joins TRBV7-8 to TRBJ2-6, with TRBD1 as a possible D gene (6 bases). This CDR3 has 17 residues. Germline values: CDR1 SGHVS, CDR2 FQNEAQ. V lost 3 bases to trimming and J lost 4 bases, with 16 bases between them. CDR3 sequence (DNA): TGTGCCAGCAGCTTTAACACAGGGTCGGCAGGGGCCAACGTCCTGACTTTC. It translates to CASSFNTGSAGANVLTF.

This chain uses TRBV5-1 with TRBJ1-2; 9 bases align to TRBD1. CDR1 SGHRS and CDR2 YFSETQ come from the germline V gene. The CDR3 runs 13 residues. V dropped 4 bases and J dropped 6; count of bases not matched to a gene: 4. The CDR3 reads CASSLGQGDGYTF. The CDR3 DNA is TGCGCCAGCAGCCTGGGACAGGGCGATGGCTACACCTTC.

This clonotype was counted ten times or more. CDR3 residues: CASSIPHEQFF. In DNA, the CDR3 is TGTGCCAGCAGTATCCCGCATGAGCAGTTCTTC. The genes are TRBV11-2 and TRBJ2-1; D remains ambiguous. This CDR3 comprises 11 residues. With 6 bases removed from V and 8 bases from J, the gap between germline ends came to 8 bases. Per the germline V gene, CDR1 is SGHAT and CDR2 is FQNNGV.

The chain couples TRBV7-6 to TRBJ2-3; TRBD2 aligns across 11 bases. Germline V lookup: CDR1 SGHVS, CDR2 FNYEAQ. CDR3 length: 16 residues. Trimming at V came to 5 bases and at J to 1 base, leaving 5 bases not matched to a gene. The CDR3 sequence: CASSPLAGGGTDTQYF. CDR3 nucleotides: TGTGCCAGCAGCCCCTTAGCGGGAGGGGGCACAGATACGCAGTATTTT. Based on the CDR3 plus reference TRBV7-6 and TRBJ2-3, the full variable domain is GAGVSQSPRYKVTKRGQDVALRCDPISGHVSLYWYRQALGQGPEFLTYFNYEAQQDKSGLPNDRFSAERPEGSISTLTIQRTEQRDSAMYRCASSPLAGGGTDTQYFGPGTRLTVL.

This clonotype showed up just a few times. This chain uses TRBV12-5 with TRBJ2-7; D is unresolved. Trimming took 1 base from V and 10 from J, leaving 8 bases between them. Germline CDR1 is LGHNT and CDR2 is FRNRAP. CDR3 length: 11 residues. The CDR3 DNA reads TGTGCTAGTGGTTTGGGGACCGATCAGTACTTC. It is translated as CASGLGTDQYF.

This clonotype occurred a few times. The V call is TRBV5-6, the J call TRBJ2-7, with 10 bases lining up with TRBD2. Germline values: CDR1 SGHDT, CDR2 YYEEEE. The V segment lost 1 base and the J segment 2 bases; nucleotides outside the gene matches: 3. The CDR3 has 15 residues. The CDR3 sequence is CASSLRTSGAYEQYF. DNA of the CDR3: TGTGCCAGCAGCTTGCGGACTAGCGGAGCCTACGAGCAGTACTTC. The entire variable domain, with the rest obtained from reference TRBV5-6 and TRBJ2-7, is as follows: DAGVTQSPTHLIKTRGQQVTLRCSPKSGHDTVSWYQQALGQGPQFIFQYYEEEERQRGNFPDRFSGHQFPNYSSELNVNALLLGDSALYLCASSLRTSGAYEQYFGPGTRLTVT.

There are a few counts of this clonotype. The V and J genes are TRBV9 and TRBJ1-6; a weak D match, TRBD1 (5 bases). Germline CDR1 SGDLS, CDR2 YYNGEE. The CDR3 runs to 15 residues. V was shortened by 4 bases and J by 6 bases, with 14 bases between the two germline ends. The CDR3 is CASSTQGNFNSPLHF. The CDR3 DNA follows: TGTGCCAGCAGCACCCAGGGTAATTTTAATTCACCCCTCCACTTT.

The rearrangement joins TRBV6-5 to TRBJ2-7; 10 positions match TRBD2. V dropped 6 bases and J dropped 6; count of bases not matched to a gene: 11. The germline CDR1 and CDR2 sequences are MNHEY and SVGAGI. This CDR3 comprises 15 residues. CDR3 sequence: CASSLGGLAGAEQYF. DNA for the CDR3: TGTGCCAGCAGCCTTGGCGGGCTAGCGGGAGCCGAGCAGTACTTC.

This clonotype has more than one count but fewer than ten. The genes are TRBV27 and TRBJ2-3, with 9 bases identical to TRBD1. V shed 4 bases, J shed 6 bases, and the junction held 17 bases outside the gene matches. The germline V gene has CDR1 MNHEY and CDR2 SMNVEV (reference sequence). The CDR3 has 18 residues. The CDR3 protein is CASSSLHMDRGVLDTQYF. The CDR3 DNA reads as TGTGCCAGCAGTTCTCTACACATGGACAGGGGAGTTTTGGATACGCAGTATTTT.

This clonotype was seen repeatedly, ten times or more. The V call is TRBV5-1, the J call TRBJ2-7; possible D gene TRBD2, 6 bases. The CDR3 spans 11 residues. The V end lost 4 bases, the J end lost 7 bases, and 9 bases lay between the germline ends. The V gene's germline CDR1 is SGHRS and CDR2 YFSETQ. This CDR3 is CASSDLAEQYF. The CDR3 nucleotides read TGCGCCAGCAGCGATCTAGCGGAGCAGTACTTC.

This clonotype has a count of ten or more. This chain uses TRBV30 with TRBJ1-4; D may be TRBD1 (6 bases). This CDR3 is built from 16 residues. Trimming left V 0 bases short and J 3 bases short, with 14 bases between. Germline V gene sequence: CDR1 GTSNPN, CDR2 SVGIG (reference sequence). The CDR3 loop is CAWSVPFRGANEKLFF. CDR3 coding DNA: TGTGCCTGGAGTGTACCCTTCAGGGGAGCTAATGAAAAACTGTTTTTT.